A few counts support the clone carrying this T cell receptor (beta chain). Its antigen is not identified. Germline loops: CDR1 SEHNR, CDR2 FQNEAQ (reference sequence). Trimming removed 5 bases at V and 0 bases at J, with 13 bases between. CDR3 length: 15 residues. Study-wide results and caveats: The larger cohort examined one V-J beta rearrangement, not whole repertoires.

TCRdb recomputed calls from the 5' RACE reads with MiXCR, one row per CDR3 protein. Here the sample spans about 32,000 distinct CDR3 sequences, around 22% being singletons. Sequencing was carried out using memory CD4+ T cells sorted from blood. Subset in this sample: memory CD4+ T cells, CD4+CD45RO+CD25-. The source is a female donor with breast cancer. The chain has TRBV7-9 and TRBJ2-5; D may be TRBD1 (6 bases). CDR3 bases: TGTGCCAGCAGCAAAGGGGGATTGTACCAAGAGACCCAGTACTTC. Its translation: CASSKGGLYQETQYF.